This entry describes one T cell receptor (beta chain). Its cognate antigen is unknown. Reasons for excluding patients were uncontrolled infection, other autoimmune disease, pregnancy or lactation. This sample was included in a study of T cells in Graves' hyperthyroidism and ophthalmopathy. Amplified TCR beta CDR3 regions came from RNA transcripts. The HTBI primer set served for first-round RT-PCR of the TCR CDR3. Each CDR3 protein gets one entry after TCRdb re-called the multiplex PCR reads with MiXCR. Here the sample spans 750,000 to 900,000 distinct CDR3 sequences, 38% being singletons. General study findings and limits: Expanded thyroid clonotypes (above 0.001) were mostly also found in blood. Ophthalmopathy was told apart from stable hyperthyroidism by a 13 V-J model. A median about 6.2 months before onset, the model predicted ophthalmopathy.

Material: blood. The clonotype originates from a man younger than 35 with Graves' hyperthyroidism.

The CDR3 nucleotides are TGTGCCATCAGTGAAAGGGGCCCCGGCACTGAAGCTTTCTTT. This gives the protein CAISERGPGTEAFF. The V gene is TRBV10-3, the J gene TRBJ1-1, with a tentative D call TRBD1 (5 bases). Germline V gene lookup returns CDR1 ENHRY and CDR2 SYGVKD. This CDR3 is built from 14 residues. Trimming took off 3 bases at V and 4 bases at J, with 12 bases between the two ends.